These 12 T cell receptor beta chains share one sample of origin, sequenced in a study of cytomegalovirus exposure and HLA in healthy donors. Primers included in the PCR were 60 Vbeta and 13 Jbeta primers. Measured with immunoSEQ multiplex PCR; TCRdb has only the in-frame clones, and not every one. The sample records fewer than 200,000 clones, around 72% being singletons. Sequenced: PBMCs. The receptors stem from a man aged 35 to 55 in good health and CMV-seropositive.

The V call is TRBV5-4, the J call TRBJ2-3; tentatively, D is TRBD2 (5 bases). The CDR3 has 13 amino acids. CDR1 SGHNT and CDR2 YYREEE come from the germline V gene (reference sequence). Trimming cost V 3 bases and J 6 bases, with 11 bases left between them. CDR3 bases: TGTGCCAGCAGCTCTGTCCCGGGGGATACGCAGTATTTT. Translation: CASSSVPGDTQYF.

CDR3 region: CASSPSRDRDYEQYF. The CDR3 bases are TGTGCCAGCTCACCCTCCCGGGACAGGGACTACGAGCAGTACTTC. The J gene is TRBJ2-7, the V gene TRBV18; TRBD1 matches 9 bases. From germline, CDR1 is KGHSH and CDR2 LQKENI. Unmatched junction bases numbered 6, after V lost 3 bases and J lost 3 bases. This CDR3 is built from 15 residues.

The chain recombines TRBV4-1 with TRBJ2-3, with D maybe TRBD1 (6 bases). There are 16 residues in the CDR3. CDR1 and CDR2 (germline): MGHRA, YSYEKL. V was shortened by 0 bases and J by 4 bases, with 14 bases between the two germline ends. The DNA for the CDR3 is TGCGCCAGCAGCCAAGAGGGGGCCACCAGGTCAGATACGCAGTATTTT. This encodes CASSQEGATRSDTQYF.

This chain connects TRBV15 to TRBJ1-1; unclear D gene. V gave up 1 base and J gave up 2 bases, with 8 bases separating them. The CDR3 loop spans 14 amino acids. CDR1 is LNHNV, CDR2 YYDKDF, per germline (reference sequence). The CDR3 bases are TGTGCCACCAGCAGAGGGGGAGTTAACACTGAAGCTTTCTTT. Translating it yields CATSRGGVNTEAFF. The full variable domain, rest sourced from reference TRBV15 and TRBJ1-1, is DAMVIQNPRYQVTQFGKPVTLSCSQTLNHNVMYWYQQKSSQAPKLLFHYYDKDFNNEADTPDNFQSRRPNTSFCFLDIRSPGLGDTAMYLCATSRGGVNTEAFFGQGTRLTVV.

This chain joins TRBV7-2 and TRBJ1-1, with unresolved D. The CDR3 has 17 residues. Germline assignment: CDR1 SGHTA and CDR2 FQGNSA. V was trimmed by 5 bases and J by 1 base, leaving 20 bases between them. CDR3 nucleotide sequence: TGTGCCAGCAGCCCAAACCGTCTCTTAGGAGGGAACACTGAAGCTTTCTTT. Translating gives CASSPNRLLGGNTEAFF.

In regard to this clone: A far larger clone is one nucleotide away, so this likely arose from a read error. The V and J genes are TRBV5-6 and TRBJ2-7; 12 bases are shared with TRBD2. The CDR3 extends over 14 amino acids. The V segment lost 2 bases and the J segment 4 bases; nucleotides outside the gene matches: 1. Germline V gives CDR1 SGHDT, CDR2 YYEEEE. DNA for the CDR3: TGTGCCAGCAGCTTACTAGCGGGGGGATACGAGCAGTACTTC. It yields the protein CASSLLAGGYEQYF.

As for this clone: This specimen includes other DNA sequences encoding the same CDR3. The V call is TRBV7-9, the J call TRBJ2-7, with a weak D call TRBD1 (6 bases). The CDR3 runs 14 residues. Trimming took 1 base from V and 8 from J, leaving 15 bases between them. Germline V gene lookup returns CDR1 SEHNR and CDR2 FQNEAQ (reference sequence). The CDR3: CASSLGGGDIKQYF. CDR3 DNA sequence: TGTGCCAGCAGCTTAGGAGGTGGGGACATTAAGCAGTACTTC.

The chain joins TRBV7-9 to TRBJ2-7; tentatively, D is TRBD2 (6 bases). The CDR3 runs to 15 residues. Per the germline V gene, CDR1 is SEHNR and CDR2 is FQNEAQ (reference sequence). V was clipped by 5 bases and J by 1 base, with 15 bases between them. The CDR3: CASSDQRAGSYEQYF. The CDR3 nucleotides read TGTGCCAGCAGCGACCAGCGGGCAGGGTCCTACGAGCAGTACTTC.

The chain employs TRBV4-1 and TRBJ2-7; perhaps TRBD1 as D (6 bases). The CDR3 runs to 15 residues. V was clipped by 2 bases and J by 2 bases, with 13 bases between them. In germline, CDR1 is MGHRA, CDR2 YSYEKL. Here the CDR3 reads CASSQSRGAAYEQYF. The CDR3 DNA sequence: TGCGCCAGCAGCCAAAGCAGGGGAGCGGCCTACGAGCAGTACTTC.

The chain uses TRBV5-6 and TRBJ1-1, with TRBD1 as a possible D gene (6 bases). The CDR3 runs to 14 residues. Germline CDR1 reads SGHDT; CDR2 reads YYEEEE. Deletions cut 4 bases from V and 0 bases from J, with 10 bases between. The CDR3 loop reads CASSHRVMNTEAFF. DNA for the CDR3: TGTGCCAGCAGCCACAGGGTAATGAACACTGAAGCTTTCTTT.

The CDR3 bases are TGTGCCTGGAGTGTCGAAGCGGTTTACAATGAGCAGTTCTTC. Amino acids: CAWSVEAVYNEQFF. The chain recombines TRBV30 with TRBJ2-1; D may be TRBD2 (5 bases). The CDR3 length is 14 residues. V dropped 0 bases and J dropped 4 bases, with 10 bases sitting between them. The germline V gene encodes CDR1 GTSNPN and CDR2 SVGIG (reference sequence).

V gene TRBV1 combines with J gene TRBJ1-1; whether TRBD1, the table's D call, matches the DNA was not checked. TRBV1 is flagged as a pseudogene. There are 14 residues in the CDR3. The DNA for the CDR3 is TGCACCAGCAGCCGCTTGACAGGGAACACTGAAGCTTTCTTT. This gives the protein CTSSRLTGNTEAFF.